The 2 T cell receptor beta chains presented below share a single source sample, sequenced in a study of response to subunit inactivated influenza vaccine. TCRdb analysed the RT-PCR reads with MiXCR anew, one entry per CDR3 protein. The sample consists of 430,000 or so distinct CDR3 sequences, 11% of them appearing once. The sample here was PBMCs from blood, taken about 40 days after vaccination. All receptors derive from a man in his forties or fifties who received an inactivated influenza vaccine.

This clonotype was picked up a small number of times. V and J are TRBV7-2 and TRBJ1-3, with TRBD1 as a possible D gene (5 bases). Germline values: CDR1 SGHTA, CDR2 FQGNSA. V was cut by 5 bases and J by 8 bases, with 13 bases left in between. The CDR3 runs to 13 residues. CDR3 coding DNA: TGTGCCAGCAGCAAGCTTCAGGGAGACACCATATATTTT. This gives the protein CASSKLQGDTIYF.

The V call is TRBV2, the J call TRBJ2-7; D gene unclear. V dropped 6 bases and J dropped 7 bases, with 19 bases sitting between them. CDR1 is SNHLY and CDR2 is FYNNEI in the germline V gene. The CDR3 runs 14 residues. CDR3 DNA sequence: TGTGCCAGCAGCTGGGAAATCTACCTAGGGGAGCAGTACTTC. Residues: CASSWEIYLGEQYF.